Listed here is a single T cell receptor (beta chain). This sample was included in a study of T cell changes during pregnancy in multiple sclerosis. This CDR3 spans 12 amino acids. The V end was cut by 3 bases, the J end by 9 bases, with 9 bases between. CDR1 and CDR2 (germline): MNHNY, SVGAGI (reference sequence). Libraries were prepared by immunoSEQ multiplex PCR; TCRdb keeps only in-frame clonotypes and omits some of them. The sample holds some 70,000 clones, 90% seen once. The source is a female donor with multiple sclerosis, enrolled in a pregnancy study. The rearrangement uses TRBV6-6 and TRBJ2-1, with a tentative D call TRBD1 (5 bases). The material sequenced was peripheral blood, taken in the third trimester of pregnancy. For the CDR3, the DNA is TGTGCCAGCAGTTATTCAGGGATTGAGCAGTTCTTC. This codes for CASSYSGIEQFF.